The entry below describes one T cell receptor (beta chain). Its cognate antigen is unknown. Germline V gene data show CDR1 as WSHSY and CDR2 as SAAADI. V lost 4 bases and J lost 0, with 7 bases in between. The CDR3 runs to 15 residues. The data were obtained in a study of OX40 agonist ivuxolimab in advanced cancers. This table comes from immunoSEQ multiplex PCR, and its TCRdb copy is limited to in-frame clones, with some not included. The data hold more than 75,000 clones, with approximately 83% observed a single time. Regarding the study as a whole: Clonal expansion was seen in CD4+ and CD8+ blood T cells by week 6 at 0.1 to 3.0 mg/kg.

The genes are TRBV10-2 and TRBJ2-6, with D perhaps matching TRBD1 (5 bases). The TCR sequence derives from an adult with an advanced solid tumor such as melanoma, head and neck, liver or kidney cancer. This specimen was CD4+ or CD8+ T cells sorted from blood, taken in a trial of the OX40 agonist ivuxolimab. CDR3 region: CASSVTDSGANVLTF. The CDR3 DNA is TGCGCCAGCAGTGTGACAGACTCTGGGGCCAACGTCCTGACTTTC.